This T cell receptor beta chain was documented in a study of pediatric ulcerative colitis. One to two pinch biopsies were taken from the rectum during colonoscopy. Samples were sequenced at Survey level, maximum 500,000 reads. Here immunoSEQ multiplex PCR was the method, and the copy in TCRdb shows in-frame clones only, minus some. This sample carries over 30,000 clones, about 81% of them seen once, and the ten largest clones take about 1.1%. About this clone: The antigen is unknown.

Trimming cost V 2 bases and J 3 bases, with 8 bases left between them. The CDR3 consists of 13 residues. Germline assignment: CDR1 GTSNPN and CDR2 SVGIG (reference sequence). Notes on the study in general: Rectal pinch biopsies may have included blood-derived T cells, especially in patients with overt colitis. In rectum, acute severe colitis had expanded clones and less diversity. Ulcerative colitis patients shared more blood-rectal clones than controls.

The sequence was obtained from a boy younger than 18 with mild ulcerative colitis. Material for sequencing was gut tissue. The genes are TRBV30 and TRBJ2-1; D unclear. In DNA, the CDR3 is TGTGCCTGGAGTTCCCTCCGCTACAATGAGCAGTTCTTC. This gives the protein CAWSSLRYNEQFF.